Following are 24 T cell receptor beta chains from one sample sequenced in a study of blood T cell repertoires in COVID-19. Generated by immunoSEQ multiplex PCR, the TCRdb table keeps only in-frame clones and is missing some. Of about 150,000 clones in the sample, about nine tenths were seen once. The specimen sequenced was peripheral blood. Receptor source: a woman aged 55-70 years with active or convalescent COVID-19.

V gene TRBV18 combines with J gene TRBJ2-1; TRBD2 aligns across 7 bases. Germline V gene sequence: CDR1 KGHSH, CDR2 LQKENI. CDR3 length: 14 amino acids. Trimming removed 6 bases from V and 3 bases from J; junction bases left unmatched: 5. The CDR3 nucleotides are TGTGCCAGCTCGACTTGGGGGGGCTACAATGAGCAGTTCTTC. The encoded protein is CASSTWGGYNEQFF. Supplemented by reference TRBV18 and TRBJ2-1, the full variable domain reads NAGVMQNPRHLVRRRGQEARLRCSPMKGHSHVYWYRQLPEEGLKFMVYLQKENIIDESGMPKERFSAEFPKEGPSILRIQQVVRGDSAAYFCASSTWGGYNEQFFGPGTRLTVL.

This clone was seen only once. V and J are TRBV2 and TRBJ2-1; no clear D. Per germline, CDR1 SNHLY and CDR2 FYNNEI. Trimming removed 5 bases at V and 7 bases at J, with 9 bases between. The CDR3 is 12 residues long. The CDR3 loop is CASSPDINEQFF. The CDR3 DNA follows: TGTGCCAGCAGTCCAGACATAAATGAGCAGTTCTTC.

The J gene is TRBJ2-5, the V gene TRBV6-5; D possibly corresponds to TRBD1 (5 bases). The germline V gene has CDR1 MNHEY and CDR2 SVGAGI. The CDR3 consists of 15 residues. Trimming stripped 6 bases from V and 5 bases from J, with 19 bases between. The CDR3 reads CASSPLGAGRETQYF. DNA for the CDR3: TGTGCCAGCAGCCCCTTAGGGGCTGGACGGGAGACCCAGTACTTC.

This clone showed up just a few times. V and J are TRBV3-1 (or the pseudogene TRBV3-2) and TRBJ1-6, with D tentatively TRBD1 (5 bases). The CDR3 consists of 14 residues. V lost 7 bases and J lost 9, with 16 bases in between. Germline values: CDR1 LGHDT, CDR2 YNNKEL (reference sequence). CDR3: CASTYGGVSSPLHF. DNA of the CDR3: TGTGCCAGCACCTATGGGGGGGTGAGTTCACCCCTCCACTTT.

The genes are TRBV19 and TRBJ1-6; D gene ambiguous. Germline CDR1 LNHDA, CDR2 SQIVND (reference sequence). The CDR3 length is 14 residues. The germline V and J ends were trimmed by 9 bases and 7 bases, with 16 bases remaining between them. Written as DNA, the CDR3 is TGTGCCAGCGAAGACACGACCCCGAATTCACCCCTCCACTTT. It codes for CASEDTTPNSPLHF.

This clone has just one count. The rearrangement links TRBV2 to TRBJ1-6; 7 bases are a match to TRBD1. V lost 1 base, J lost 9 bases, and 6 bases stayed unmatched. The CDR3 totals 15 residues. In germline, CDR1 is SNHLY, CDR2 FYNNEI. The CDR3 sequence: CASSEEGQSVSPLHF. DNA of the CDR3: TGTGCCAGCAGTGAAGAGGGACAGTCCGTTTCACCCCTCCACTTT.

CDR3 bases: TGCGCCAGCAGTTCGACGTTAACAGGAAACACTGAAGCTTTCTTT. Amino acid sequence: CASSSTLTGNTEAFF. The rearrangement uses TRBV10-1 and TRBJ1-1, with D possibly being TRBD1 (5 bases). From germline, CDR1 is WNHNN and CDR2 SYGVQD (reference sequence). The CDR3 spans 15 residues. Deletions cut 5 bases from V and 2 bases from J, with 15 bases between.

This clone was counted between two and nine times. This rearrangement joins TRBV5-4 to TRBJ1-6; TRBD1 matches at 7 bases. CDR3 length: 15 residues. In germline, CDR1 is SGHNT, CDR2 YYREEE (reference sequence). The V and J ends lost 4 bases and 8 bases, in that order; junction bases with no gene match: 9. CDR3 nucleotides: TGTGCCAGCAGCAAAGGGAGAACAGGGGATTCACCCCTCCACTTT. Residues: CASSKGRTGDSPLHF.

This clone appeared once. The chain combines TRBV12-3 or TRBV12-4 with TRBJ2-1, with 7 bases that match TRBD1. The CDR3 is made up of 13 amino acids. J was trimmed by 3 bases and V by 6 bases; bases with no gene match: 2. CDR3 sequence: CASSRDSYNEQFF. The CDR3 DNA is TGTGCCAGCAGCAGGGACAGCTACAATGAGCAGTTCTTC.

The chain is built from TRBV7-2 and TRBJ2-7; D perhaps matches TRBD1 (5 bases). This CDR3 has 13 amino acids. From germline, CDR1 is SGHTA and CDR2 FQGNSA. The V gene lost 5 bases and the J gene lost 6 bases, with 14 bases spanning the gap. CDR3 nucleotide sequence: TGTGCCAGCAGCAGTAGTAGGGGTAGCGAGCAGTACTTC. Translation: CASSSSRGSEQYF.

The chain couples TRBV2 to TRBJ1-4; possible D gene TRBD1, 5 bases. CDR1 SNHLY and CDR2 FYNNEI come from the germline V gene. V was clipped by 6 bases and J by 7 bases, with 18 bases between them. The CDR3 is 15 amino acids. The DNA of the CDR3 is TGTGCCAGCAGGCGCTGGGGGGACGGCGGTGAAAAACTGTTTTTT. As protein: CASRRWGDGGEKLFF.

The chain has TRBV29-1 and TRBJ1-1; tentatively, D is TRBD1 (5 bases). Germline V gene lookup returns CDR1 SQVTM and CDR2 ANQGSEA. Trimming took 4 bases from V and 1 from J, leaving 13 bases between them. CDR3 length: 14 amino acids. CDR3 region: CSVGPSTGNTEAFF. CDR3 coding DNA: TGCAGCGTTGGACCCAGTACAGGGAACACTGAAGCTTTCTTT.

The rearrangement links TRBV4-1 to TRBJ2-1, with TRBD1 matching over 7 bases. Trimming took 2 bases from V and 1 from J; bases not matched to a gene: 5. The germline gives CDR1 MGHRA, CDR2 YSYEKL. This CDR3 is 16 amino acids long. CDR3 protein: CASSQPRDRSYNEQFF. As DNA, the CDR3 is TGCGCCAGCAGCCAACCCCGGGACAGATCCTACAATGAGCAGTTCTTC.

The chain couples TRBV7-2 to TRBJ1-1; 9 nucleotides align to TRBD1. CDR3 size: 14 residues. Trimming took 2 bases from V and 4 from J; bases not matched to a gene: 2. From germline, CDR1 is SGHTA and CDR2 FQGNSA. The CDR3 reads CASSLMGQGTEAFF. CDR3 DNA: TGTGCCAGCAGCTTAATGGGACAGGGCACTGAAGCTTTCTTT.

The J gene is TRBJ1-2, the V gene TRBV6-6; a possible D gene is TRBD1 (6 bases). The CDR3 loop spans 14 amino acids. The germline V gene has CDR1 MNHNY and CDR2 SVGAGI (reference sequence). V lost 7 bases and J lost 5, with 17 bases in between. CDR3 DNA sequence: TGTGCCAGCACCCGAGTCGGGACAAAATATGGCTACACCTTC. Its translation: CASTRVGTKYGYTF.

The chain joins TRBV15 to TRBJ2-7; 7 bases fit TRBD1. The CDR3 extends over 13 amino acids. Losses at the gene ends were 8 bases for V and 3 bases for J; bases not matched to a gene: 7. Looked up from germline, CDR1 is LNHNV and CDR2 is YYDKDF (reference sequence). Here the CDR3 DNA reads TGTGCCACCTCCCTGGGGGACAGCTACGAGCAGTACTTC. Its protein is CATSLGDSYEQYF.

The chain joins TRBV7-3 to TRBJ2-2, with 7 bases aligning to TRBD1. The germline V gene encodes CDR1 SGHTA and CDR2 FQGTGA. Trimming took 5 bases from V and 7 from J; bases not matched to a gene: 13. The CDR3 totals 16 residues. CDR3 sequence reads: CASSKKKKTGSGELFF. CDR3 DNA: TGTGCCAGCAGCAAAAAGAAAAAGACAGGGAGCGGGGAGCTGTTTTTT.

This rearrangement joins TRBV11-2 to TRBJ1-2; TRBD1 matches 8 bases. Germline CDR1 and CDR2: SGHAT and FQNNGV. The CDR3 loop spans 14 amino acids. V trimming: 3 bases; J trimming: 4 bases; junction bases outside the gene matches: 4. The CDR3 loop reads CASSLRGTGYGYTF. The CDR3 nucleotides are TGTGCCAGCAGCTTGAGAGGGACAGGCTATGGCTACACCTTC.

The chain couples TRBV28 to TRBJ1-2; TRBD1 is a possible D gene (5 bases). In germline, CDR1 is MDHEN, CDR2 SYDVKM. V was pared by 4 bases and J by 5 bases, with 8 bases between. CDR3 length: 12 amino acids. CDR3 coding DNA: TGTGCCAGCAGTTCTACAGGATATGGCTACACCTTC. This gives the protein CASSSTGYGYTF.

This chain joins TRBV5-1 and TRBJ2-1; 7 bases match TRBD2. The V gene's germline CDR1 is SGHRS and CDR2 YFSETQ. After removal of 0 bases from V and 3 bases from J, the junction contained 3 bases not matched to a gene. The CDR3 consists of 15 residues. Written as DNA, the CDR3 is TGCGCCAGCAGCTTGGGCGGGGGAAACTACAATGAGCAGTTCTTC. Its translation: CASSLGGGNYNEQFF.

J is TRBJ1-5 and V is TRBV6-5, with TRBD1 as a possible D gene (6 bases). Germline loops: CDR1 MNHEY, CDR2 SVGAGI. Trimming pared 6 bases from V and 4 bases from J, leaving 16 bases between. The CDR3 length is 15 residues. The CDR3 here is CASSPTGSGNQPQHF. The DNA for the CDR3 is TGTGCCAGCAGCCCCACAGGGTCGGGAAATCAGCCCCAGCATTTT.

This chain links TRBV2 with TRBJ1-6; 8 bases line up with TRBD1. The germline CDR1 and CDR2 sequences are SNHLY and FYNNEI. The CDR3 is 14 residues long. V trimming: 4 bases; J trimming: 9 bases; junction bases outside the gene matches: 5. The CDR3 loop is CASSGDRGASPLHF. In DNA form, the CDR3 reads TGTGCCAGCAGTGGAGACAGGGGCGCTTCACCCCTCCACTTT.

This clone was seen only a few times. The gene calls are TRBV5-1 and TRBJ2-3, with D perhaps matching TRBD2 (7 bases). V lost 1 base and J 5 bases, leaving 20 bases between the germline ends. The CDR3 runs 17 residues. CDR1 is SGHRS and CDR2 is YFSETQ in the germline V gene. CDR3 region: CASSLSWGRGIGDTQYF. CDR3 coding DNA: TGCGCCAGCAGCTTGTCCTGGGGGCGGGGGATTGGAGATACGCAGTATTTT.

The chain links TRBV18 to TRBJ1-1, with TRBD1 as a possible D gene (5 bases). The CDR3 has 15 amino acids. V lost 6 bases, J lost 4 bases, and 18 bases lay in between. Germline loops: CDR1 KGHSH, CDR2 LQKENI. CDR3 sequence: CASSPLGGIGTEAFF. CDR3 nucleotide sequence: TGTGCCAGCTCTCCCTTGGGGGGAATAGGCACTGAAGCTTTCTTT.